This is a list of T cell receptor beta chains from one sample in a study of response to subunit inactivated influenza vaccine. Via MiXCR, TCRdb re-called the RT-PCR reads, giving one row per CDR3 protein. Of 700,000 to 900,000 distinct CDR3 sequences listed, around 20% are singletons. Here the sequenced sample was PBMCs from blood, taken roughly 5 days after vaccination. These receptors were obtained from a man over 45 who received an inactivated influenza vaccine. CDR3s include the opening cysteine and the closing phenylalanine or tryptophan. A D gene is named only where the DNA matches it firmly. Only some rows state a clone size, as once, few, many or a class for expanded clones.

j_call: TRBJ2-2
v_call: TRBV6-1
clone_size: -
d_call: -
cdr3_aa: CASKYDRLNTGELFF
cdr3_nt: TGTGCCAGCAAATATGACAGGCTAAACACCGGGGAGCTGTTTTTT

j_call: TRBJ1-4
v_call: TRBV4-2
clone_size: -
d_call: -
cdr3_aa: CASSQERSSEKLFF
cdr3_nt: TGTGCCAGCAGCCAAGAACGTTCTAGCGAAAAACTGTTTTTT

j_call: TRBJ2-7
v_call: TRBV9
clone_size: -
d_call: TRBD1
cdr3_aa: CASSRGQALVEQYF
cdr3_nt: TGTGCCAGCAGCCGGGGACAGGCCCTGGTGGAGCAGTACTTC

j_call: TRBJ2-5
v_call: TRBV20-1
clone_size: few
d_call: -
cdr3_aa: CSAREESRTAWETQYF
cdr3_nt: TGCAGTGCTAGAGAGGAGTCTAGAACTGCTTGGGAGACCCAGTACTTC

j_call: TRBJ2-5
v_call: TRBV5-1
clone_size: few
d_call: -
cdr3_aa: CASRDGQETQYF
cdr3_nt: TGCGCCAGCCGCGATGGTCAAGAGACCCAGTACTTC

j_call: TRBJ2-7
v_call: TRBV5-6
clone_size: -
d_call: -
cdr3_aa: CASSVPGGGWEQYF
cdr3_nt: TGTGCCAGCAGCGTACCCGGAGGGGGATGGGAGCAGTACTTC

j_call: TRBJ2-3
v_call: TRBV27
clone_size: few
d_call: TRBD2
cdr3_aa: CASRELAGGSTDTQYF
cdr3_nt: TGTGCCAGCAGGGAACTAGCGGGAGGGAGCACAGATACGCAGTATTTT

j_call: TRBJ2-1
v_call: TRBV20-1
clone_size: -
d_call: -
cdr3_aa: CSVDRRSYNEQFF
cdr3_nt: TGCAGTGTCGACAGGCGCTCCTACAATGAGCAGTTCTTC

j_call: TRBJ2-5
v_call: TRBV20-1
clone_size: few
d_call: -
cdr3_aa: CSASDPSGGETQYF
cdr3_nt: TGCAGTGCTAGTGACCCCTCCGGTGGAGAGACCCAGTACTTC

j_call: TRBJ2-5
v_call: TRBV20-1
clone_size: -
d_call: TRBD2
cdr3_aa: CSAKRTSRETQYF
cdr3_nt: TGCAGTGCTAAGAGGACTAGCCGGGAGACCCAGTACTTC

j_call: TRBJ2-5
v_call: TRBV12-3/TRBV12-4
clone_size: many
d_call: -
cdr3_aa: CASSLIQLKNETQYF
cdr3_nt: TGTGCCAGCAGTTTAATTCAGTTAAAGAATGAGACCCAGTACTTC

j_call: TRBJ1-5
v_call: TRBV21-1
clone_size: -
d_call: -
cdr3_aa: CASSEDGGQSNQPQHF
cdr3_nt: TGTGCCAGCAGCGAAGACGGGGGGCAGAGCAATCAGCCCCAGCATTTT

j_call: TRBJ2-7
v_call: TRBV7-6
clone_size: -
d_call: TRBD2
cdr3_aa: CASSLRGGIHEQYF
cdr3_nt: TGTGCCAGCAGCTTACGGGGAGGGATCCACGAGCAGTACTTC

j_call: TRBJ2-4
v_call: TRBV7-2
clone_size: few
d_call: -
cdr3_aa: CASSLNGAQNIQYF
cdr3_nt: TGTGCCAGCAGCTTAAACGGGGCCCAAAACATTCAGTACTTC

j_call: TRBJ1-4
v_call: TRBV29-1
clone_size: few
d_call: TRBD1
cdr3_aa: CSVQGANEKLFF
cdr3_nt: TGCAGCGTACAGGGGGCTAATGAAAAACTGTTTTTT

j_call: TRBJ2-7
v_call: TRBV10-3
clone_size: -
d_call: TRBD1
cdr3_aa: CAISDRDRGHEQYF
cdr3_nt: TGTGCCATCAGTGACCGGGACAGGGGTCACGAGCAGTACTTC

j_call: TRBJ2-2
v_call: TRBV10-3
clone_size: few
d_call: TRBD2
cdr3_aa: CASRTSAGTGELFF
cdr3_nt: TGTGCCTCCAGGACTAGCGCTGGGACCGGGGAGCTGTTTTTT

j_call: TRBJ2-4
v_call: TRBV28
clone_size: -
d_call: TRBD1
cdr3_aa: CASSHPGQQYF
cdr3_nt: TGTGCCAGCAGTCATCCGGGACAGCAGTACTTC

j_call: TRBJ2-5
v_call: TRBV7-6
clone_size: few
d_call: -
cdr3_aa: CASSLVARIGETQYF
cdr3_nt: TGTGCCAGCAGCTTAGTGGCCAGAATCGGAGAGACCCAGTACTTC

j_call: TRBJ2-7
v_call: TRBV4-3
clone_size: -
d_call: TRBD1
cdr3_aa: CASSQGQSYERYF
cdr3_nt: TGCGCCAGCAGCCAGGGACAGTCCTACGAGCGGTACTTC

j_call: TRBJ2-1
v_call: TRBV27
clone_size: -
d_call: -
cdr3_aa: CASSLRTEREQFF
cdr3_nt: TGTGCCAGCAGTCTGCGGACAGAGCGGGAGCAGTTCTTC

j_call: TRBJ1-1
v_call: TRBV12-3/TRBV12-4
clone_size: many
d_call: -
cdr3_aa: CASSLKAGAWTEAFF
cdr3_nt: TGTGCCAGCAGTTTAAAGGCAGGGGCTTGGACTGAAGCTTTCTTT

j_call: TRBJ1-2
v_call: TRBV10-2
clone_size: many
d_call: -
cdr3_aa: CASSDLIYGYTF
cdr3_nt: TGCGCCAGCAGTGATCTGATCTATGGCTACACCTTC

j_call: TRBJ2-1
v_call: TRBV2
clone_size: -
d_call: -
cdr3_aa: CASSEQANEQFF
cdr3_nt: TGTGCCAGCAGTGAACAGGCCAATGAGCAGTTCTTC

j_call: TRBJ2-2
v_call: TRBV7-3
clone_size: -
d_call: TRBD2
cdr3_aa: CASSSTSGRSGELFF
cdr3_nt: TGTGCCAGCAGCTCGACTAGCGGGAGATCCGGGGAGCTGTTTTTT

j_call: TRBJ2-1
v_call: TRBV12-3/TRBV12-4
clone_size: -
d_call: -
cdr3_aa: CASSLARRSTDEQFF
cdr3_nt: TGTGCCAGCAGTTTGGCGAGACGGAGTACGGATGAGCAGTTCTTC

j_call: TRBJ2-4
v_call: TRBV27
clone_size: few
d_call: -
cdr3_aa: CASSPMRQGGFLAKNIQYF
cdr3_nt: TGTGCCAGCAGTCCTATGCGGCAGGGGGGCTTCCTAGCCAAAAACATTCAGTACTTC

j_call: TRBJ2-3
v_call: TRBV7-2
clone_size: -
d_call: -
cdr3_aa: CASSGRVSGPQYF
cdr3_nt: TGTGCCAGCAGCGGACGGGTTTCCGGGCCGCAGTATTTT

j_call: TRBJ2-1
v_call: TRBV5-1
clone_size: few
d_call: TRBD2
cdr3_aa: CASDPTSGSYNEQFF
cdr3_nt: TGCGCCAGCGACCCGACTAGCGGCTCCTACAATGAGCAGTTCTTC

j_call: TRBJ2-5
v_call: TRBV5-1
clone_size: -
d_call: -
cdr3_aa: CASSLDSGQQETQYF
cdr3_nt: TGCGCCAGCAGCTTGGACTCGGGACAACAAGAGACCCAGTACTTC

j_call: TRBJ1-3
v_call: TRBV7-9
clone_size: few
d_call: -
cdr3_aa: CASSLVGSGNTIYF
cdr3_nt: TGTGCCAGCAGCTTAGTAGGGAGCGGAAACACCATATATTTT

j_call: TRBJ2-3
v_call: TRBV9
clone_size: -
d_call: TRBD2
cdr3_aa: CASSVVSSGRAGGTQYF
cdr3_nt: TGTGCCAGCAGCGTAGTATCCAGCGGGAGGGCCGGGGGTACGCAGTATTTT

j_call: TRBJ1-1
v_call: TRBV20-1
clone_size: -
d_call: -
cdr3_aa: CSARDWRTVQNTEAFF
cdr3_nt: TGCAGTGCTAGGGATTGGAGAACAGTCCAGAACACTGAAGCTTTCTTT

j_call: TRBJ2-7
v_call: TRBV7-2
clone_size: few
d_call: TRBD2
cdr3_aa: CASRTSGGSSYEQYF
cdr3_nt: TGTGCCAGCAGGACCAGCGGGGGGAGCTCCTACGAGCAGTACTTC

j_call: TRBJ1-2
v_call: TRBV12-5
clone_size: -
d_call: -
cdr3_aa: CASGSWGELGYTF
cdr3_nt: TGTGCTAGTGGTTCTTGGGGGGAGCTGGGCTACACCTTC

j_call: TRBJ2-1
v_call: TRBV6-4
clone_size: -
d_call: -
cdr3_aa: CASSDQAYNEQFF
cdr3_nt: TGTGCCAGCAGTGATCAGGCATACAATGAGCAGTTCTTC

j_call: TRBJ1-5
v_call: TRBV20-1
clone_size: -
d_call: TRBD1
cdr3_aa: CSASETGATYASPQHF
cdr3_nt: TGCAGTGCTAGTGAGACAGGGGCCACCTACGCGTCGCCCCAGCATTTT

j_call: TRBJ2-3
v_call: TRBV20-1
clone_size: few
d_call: -
cdr3_aa: CSARPRDTQYF
cdr3_nt: TGCAGTGCTAGGCCGAGAGATACGCAGTATTTT

j_call: TRBJ1-1
v_call: TRBV20-1
clone_size: -
d_call: -
cdr3_aa: CSAPRPSNTEAFF
cdr3_nt: TGCAGTGCCCCCCGCCCCTCGAACACTGAAGCTTTCTTT

j_call: TRBJ2-7
v_call: TRBV7-2
clone_size: many
d_call: -
cdr3_aa: CASSSPRGSYEQYF
cdr3_nt: TGTGCCAGCAGCTCCCCGAGGGGAAGCTACGAGCAGTACTTC

j_call: TRBJ1-4
v_call: TRBV7-9
clone_size: many
d_call: -
cdr3_aa: CANTPYRDRNEKLFF
cdr3_nt: TGTGCCAACACCCCATACAGGGACCGCAATGAAAAACTGTTTTTT

j_call: TRBJ2-1
v_call: TRBV9
clone_size: -
d_call: -
cdr3_aa: CASSVAYNEQFF
cdr3_nt: TGTGCCAGCAGCGTAGCCTACAATGAGCAGTTCTTC

j_call: TRBJ2-2
v_call: TRBV6-1
clone_size: -
d_call: -
cdr3_aa: CASRPHPGVGGELFF
cdr3_nt: TGTGCCAGCAGACCCCACCCGGGGGTTGGCGGGGAGCTGTTTTTT